One sample yielded the 8 T cell receptor beta chains listed below, sequenced in a study of T cell responses to AZD1222 COVID-19 vaccine. TCRdb keeps only in-frame clones here, not all; method: immunoSEQ multiplex PCR. Of 200,000 or so clones in the sample, roughly 93% were seen once. Sequenced here: peripheral blood, sampled on day 0 of AZD1222 vaccination. All receptors come from an adult in good health.

The gene calls are TRBV19 and TRBJ2-3; 7 nucleotides line up with TRBD1. Trimming removed 2 bases from V and 3 bases from J; junction bases left unmatched: 5. This CDR3 has 15 amino acids. Germline values: CDR1 LNHDA, CDR2 SQIVND (reference sequence). For the CDR3, the DNA is TGTGCCAGTAGTATAACGGGACAGACAACAGATACGCAGTATTTT. It specifies CASSITGQTTDTQYF.

This sequence joins TRBV6-5 and TRBJ2-2; the D is unclear. This CDR3 region has 14 residues. Germline CDR1 and CDR2: MNHEY and SVGAGI. V was trimmed by 8 bases and J by 4 bases, leaving 14 bases between them. CDR3 loop: CASAGRTLTGELFF. The CDR3 bases are TGTGCCAGCGCAGGCAGGACCCTCACCGGGGAGCTGTTTTTT.

This chain uses TRBV5-1 with TRBJ1-1, with no clear D. The V end lost 0 bases, the J end lost 1 base, and 7 bases lay between the germline ends. The CDR3 has 14 amino acids. CDR1 is SGHRS and CDR2 is YFSETQ in the germline V gene. This CDR3 is CASSLGTGNTEAFF. The CDR3 region has the DNA TGCGCCAGCAGCTTGGGGACGGGGAACACTGAAGCTTTCTTT.

The rearrangement links TRBV5-8 to TRBJ1-1; D not resolved. The CDR3 sequence is 13 residues long. The germline V gene has CDR1 SGHTS and CDR2 YDEGEE. Trimming left V 2 bases short and J 3 bases short, with 8 bases between. CDR3 bases: TGTGCCAGCAGCTTCTCCGCCTACACTGAAGCTTTCTTT. This codes for CASSFSAYTEAFF.

This chain uses TRBV27 with TRBJ2-7; no definite D call. V lost 5 bases, J lost 9 bases, and 14 bases lay in between. Germline V gene lookup returns CDR1 MNHEY and CDR2 SMNVEV (reference sequence). The CDR3 spans 12 residues. CDR3: CASSTDQNGQYF. The DNA of the CDR3 is TGTGCCAGCAGTACAGACCAAAACGGGCAGTACTTC.

The V gene is TRBV15, the J gene TRBJ1-4, with no clear D. The CDR3 contains 13 residues. CDR1 is LNHNV and CDR2 is YYDKDF in the germline V gene (reference sequence). The V end lost 1 base, the J end lost 15 bases, and 15 bases lay between the germline ends. The CDR3 nucleotides read TGTGCCACCAGCAGAGGAGACGGACCTTCAGTGTTTTTT. Translation gives CATSRGDGPSVFF.

J is TRBJ2-7 and V is TRBV11-2; D unresolved. V lost 1 base and J lost 2, with 9 bases in between. CDR1 and CDR2 (germline): SGHAT, FQNNGV. The CDR3 contains 14 residues. In nucleotides, the CDR3 is TGTGCCAGCAGCTTAGTACGGCACACCTACGAGCAGTACTTC. Protein: CASSLVRHTYEQYF.

The chain is built from TRBV4-3 and TRBJ2-4, with 10 bases identical to TRBD2. The CDR3 extends over 16 amino acids. CDR1 LGHNA and CDR2 YSLEER come from the germline V gene. Trimming cost V 0 bases and J 6 bases; bases outside gene matches: 5. In nucleotides, the CDR3 is TGCGCCAGCAGCCAAGATTTGGCTAGCGGGGGAAACATTCAGTACTTC. Translating gives CASSQDLASGGNIQYF.